The 19 T cell receptor beta chains below all came from one sample that was sequenced in a study of blood T cell repertoires in COVID-19 (dated by TCRdb to the early 2020s). The library was prepared using the immunoSEQ multiplex PCR assay. Entries here come from immuneACCESS through TCRdb and include only in-frame sequences with V and J called. Some clones fail to appear in such tables; in the studies checked, an unresolved V gene covers under half of the shortfall, and the cause of the remainder is unknown. This sample comprises around 260,000 clones, about 85% of them detected only once. Jointly, the top ten make up around 4% of the sample. The sample was peripheral blood. These receptors were taken from a man between 60 and 70 years old with acute or convalescent COVID-19.

The chain is built from TRBV19 and TRBJ1-1; no firm D call. In germline, CDR1 is LNHDA, CDR2 SQIVND (reference sequence). The CDR3 contains 12 residues. Between the trimmed V and J ends, which lost 3 bases and 5 bases, there was a span of 7 bases. CDR3 nucleotides: TGTGCCAGTAGTATGGGGAGGACTGAAGCTTTCTTT. Amino acid sequence: CASSMGRTEAFF.

This rearrangement joins TRBV30 to TRBJ2-3; 7 positions match TRBD1. The CDR3 extends over 15 amino acids. The trim removed 8 bases at V and 2 bases at J, leaving 13 bases unmatched. Germline lookup yields CDR1 GTSNPN and CDR2 SVGIG (reference sequence). The CDR3 is CAGRTGSTSTDTQYF. Written as DNA, the CDR3 is TGTGCCGGAAGGACAGGCTCCACATCCACAGATACGCAGTATTTT.

V is TRBV10-3 and J is TRBJ2-7, with D unresolved. V was shortened by 0 bases and J by 3 bases, with 12 bases between the two germline ends. Germline V gene lookup returns CDR1 ENHRY and CDR2 SYGVKD. The CDR3 consists of 15 residues. CDR3 amino acids: CAISESFGRNYEQYF. As DNA, the CDR3 is TGTGCCATCAGTGAGTCGTTTGGCAGAAACTACGAGCAGTACTTC.

This clone was picked up a small number of times. The chain joins TRBV6-2 or TRBV6-3 to TRBJ1-1; TRBD1 aligns across 9 bases. Germline V gene data show CDR1 as MNHEY and CDR2 as SVGEGT. There are 16 residues in the CDR3. With 6 bases clipped from V and 3 bases from J, the junction kept 11 bases outside the gene matches. The CDR3 sequence is CASSDARDRVYTEAFF. CDR3 nucleotides: TGTGCCAGCAGCGACGCGCGGGACAGGGTGTACACTGAAGCTTTCTTT.

This clone was seen a few times. The chain combines TRBV10-3 with TRBJ1-5; D remains unclear. The CDR3 contains 14 residues. With 2 bases removed from V and 5 bases from J, the gap between germline ends came to 10 bases. Germline V lookup: CDR1 ENHRY, CDR2 SYGVKD. CDR3 DNA sequence: TGTGCCATCAGTGAGAGCCATGGTGATCAGCCCCAGCATTTT. As protein: CAISESHGDQPQHF.

This clone was picked up a small number of times. This CDR3 is CASSQQGTYGYTF. The CDR3 region has the DNA TGTGCCAGCAGCCAACAGGGAACCTATGGCTACACCTTC. The V and J genes are TRBV3-1 (or the pseudogene TRBV3-2) and TRBJ1-2; a weak D match, TRBD1 (5 bases). CDR3 length: 13 amino acids. The V end lost 2 bases, the J end lost 4 bases, and 8 bases lay between the germline ends. Germline assignment: CDR1 LGHDT and CDR2 YNNKEL (reference sequence).

The chain is built from TRBV7-2 and TRBJ1-2; TRBD1 aligns across 7 bases. The CDR3 sequence is 14 residues long. Germline-derived CDR1 and CDR2 are SGHTA and FQGNSA. V gave up 11 bases and J gave up 0 bases; unmatched junction bases: 9. The CDR3 loop reads CASGGTEANYGYTF. CDR3 in DNA: TGTGCCTCGGGGGGGACAGAAGCTAACTATGGCTACACCTTC.

The chain links TRBV28 to TRBJ1-5; 11 bases fit TRBD1. The V gene's germline CDR1 is MDHEN and CDR2 SYDVKM. CDR3 length equals 14 residues. V lost 5 bases and J lost 7; bases outside the gene matches: 4. The CDR3 is CASSPGTGGQPQHF. The CDR3 DNA sequence: TGTGCCAGCAGTCCCGGGACAGGGGGACAGCCCCAGCATTTT.

The chain couples TRBV5-6 to TRBJ1-5; 7 bases are a match to TRBD1. This CDR3 spans 15 amino acids. J was trimmed by 5 bases and V by 4 bases; bases with no gene match: 9. Germline CDR1 SGHDT, CDR2 YYEEEE. CDR3 DNA sequence: TGTGCCAGCAGCCCGTTTGACAGGGCCGATCAGCCCCAGCATTTT. Protein sequence: CASSPFDRADQPQHF.

The table lists this clone with a count of one. The chain uses TRBV5-4 and TRBJ1-1; possible D gene TRBD1, 5 bases. Trimming cost V 3 bases and J 0 bases, with 9 bases left between them. The CDR3 has 14 residues. Per the germline V gene, CDR1 is SGHNT and CDR2 is YYREEE (reference sequence). The CDR3 nucleotides are TGTGCCAGCAGCTCCGGACAACTGAACACTGAAGCTTTCTTT. Its translation: CASSSGQLNTEAFF.

The rearrangement uses TRBV5-1 and TRBJ1-1, with D hard to call. CDR3 size: 13 residues. V lost 4 bases and J 0 bases, leaving 7 bases between the germline ends. CDR1 is SGHRS and CDR2 is YFSETQ in the germline V gene. The CDR3 loop reads CASSPPVNTEAFF. The CDR3 DNA reads TGCGCCAGCAGCCCTCCAGTGAACACTGAAGCTTTCTTT.

The chain links TRBV5-8 to TRBJ2-7; 7 nucleotides agree with TRBD1. The germline gives CDR1 SGHTS, CDR2 YDEGEE. The CDR3 is made up of 14 amino acids. J lost 3 bases, V lost 4 bases, and 7 bases had no gene match. The CDR3 coding sequence is TGTGCCAGCAGCCGGACAGGAATCCTCTACGAGCAGTACTTC. Its translation: CASSRTGILYEQYF.

This chain connects TRBV28 to TRBJ1-5; D is possibly TRBD1 (5 bases). Germline assignment: CDR1 MDHEN and CDR2 SYDVKM. The V and J ends lost 5 bases and 2 bases respectively, with 13 bases between them. The CDR3 has 15 residues. The CDR3, as DNA: TGTGCCAGCAGTCTAACAGGTATGGGCAATCAGCCCCAGCATTTT. This translates into CASSLTGMGNQPQHF.

This chain connects TRBV5-6 to TRBJ2-7; a possible D gene is TRBD2 (6 bases). The V gene's germline CDR1 is SGHDT and CDR2 YYEEEE. With 5 bases removed from V and 1 base from J, the gap between germline ends came to 16 bases. The CDR3 totals 15 residues. CDR3 coding DNA: TGTGCCAGCAGTCACTGGAGGGAAGGGTCCTACGAGCAGTACTTC. The encoded protein is CASSHWREGSYEQYF.

V is TRBV5-1 and J is TRBJ1-1, with D perhaps TRBD1 (6 bases). Per the germline V gene, CDR1 is SGHRS and CDR2 is YFSETQ. V lost 4 bases to trimming and J lost 4 bases, with 14 bases between them. This CDR3 has 14 residues. The CDR3 region has the DNA TGCGCCAGCAGCGTACAGGGTTGGGGCACTGAAGCTTTCTTT. Its translation: CASSVQGWGTEAFF. Combining the CDR3 with reference TRBV5-1 and TRBJ1-1 gives the whole variable domain KAGVTQTPRYLIKTRGQQVTLSCSPISGHRSVSWYQQTPGQGLQFLFEYFSETQRNKGNFPGRFSGRQFSNSRSEMNVSTLELGDSALYLCASSVQGWGTEAFFGQGTRLTVV.

Points on this clone: At one end, the junction sequence differs from germline, possibly due to a read error. J is TRBJ1-2 and V is TRBV24-1; a weak D match, TRBD1 (5 bases). This CDR3 has 15 amino acids. Germline V gives CDR1 KGHDR, CDR2 SFDVKD. CDR3 nucleotides: TGTGCCACCAGTGATTCGAGACAGAGTCCTTATGACTACACCTTC. This translates into CATSDSRQSPYDYTF.

V and J are TRBV18 and TRBJ1-1, with D unresolved. The CDR3 is 12 amino acids. In germline, CDR1 is KGHSH, CDR2 LQKENI. V was clipped by 10 bases and J by 1 base, with 10 bases between them. CDR3 DNA: TGTGCCACCGCTAGCCAGAACACTGAAGCTTTCTTT. Translation gives CATASQNTEAFF.

The chain combines TRBV7-6 with TRBJ2-1, with 12 bases identical to TRBD2. The CDR3 has 17 residues. Germline CDR1 reads SGHVS; CDR2 reads FNYEAQ. Trimming removed 5 bases from V and 9 bases from J; junction bases left unmatched: 14. CDR3 nucleotides: TGTGCCAGCAGCACAAGCCCAACTAGCGGGGGGCACGGTGAGCAGTTCTTC. Residues: CASSTSPTSGGHGEQFF.

The chain has TRBV7-3 and TRBJ1-2; D is possibly TRBD1 (5 bases). Looked up from germline, CDR1 is SGHTA and CDR2 is FQGTGA. V lost 0 bases to trimming and J lost 2 bases, with 10 bases between them. The CDR3 consists of 15 residues. In nucleotides, the CDR3 is TGTGCCAGCAGCTTAACGGCAGGGAACAACTATGGCTACACCTTC. This translates into CASSLTAGNNYGYTF.